This section outlines one T cell receptor (beta chain) sequence together with its context. This CDR3 region has 16 residues. V was shortened by 0 bases and J by 2 bases, with 11 bases between the two germline ends. The germline CDR1 and CDR2 sequences are SGHDN and FVKESK. This sample was taken from a study of blood T cell repertoires in COVID-19. Study-level information: The study drew acute and convalescent COVID-19 samples from the United States, Italy and Spain. The cDNA or gDNA used as material had been derived from T cells, B-cell-depleted T cells, or PBMCs.

Original analysis: Amplification from reference gene primers served as the basis for estimated nucleated cell counts. Sequenced by immunoSEQ multiplex PCR; TCRdb stores in-frame clones only, minus some. Clonal size and the V and J genes are those of that table, whereas D and trimming came from the DNA. In the table there are a few hundred thousand clones, around 90% of which are singletons. J is TRBJ1-5 and V is TRBV14; D is perhaps TRBD1 (5 bases). The sequenced sample consisted of peripheral blood. The TCR was taken from a man aged 18 to 29 with active or convalescent COVID-19. CDR3: CASSQDLGGGNQPQHF. The CDR3 nucleotides are TGTGCCAGCAGCCAAGATTTGGGGGGGGGCAATCAGCCCCAGCATTTT.